Each of the 17 T cell receptor beta chains below was sequenced from the same sample in a study of T cells expressing NK-cell markers. TCRdb reprocessed the 5' RACE reads; each CDR3 protein has one entry and no DNA is given. The table lists 150,000 to 180,000 distinct CDR3 sequences. The specimen sequenced was blood T cells: a sorted CD56 or NKG2C T cell subset, CD4+ or CD8+ T cells, or bulk PBMC T cells (not recorded which). The receptors derive from a woman between 50 and 59 years old in good health.

The chain has TRBV29-1 and TRBJ2-1; TCRdb gives TRBD2 as the D gene, but with no DNA this cannot be confirmed. Per the germline V gene, CDR1 is SQVTM and CDR2 is ANQGSEA. The CDR3 is 14 amino acids. Here the CDR3 reads CSVVSGEGFNEQFF.

This chain uses TRBV7-2 with TRBJ2-1. CDR3 length: 13 residues. Per the germline V gene, CDR1 is SGHTA and CDR2 is FQGNSA. The CDR3 sequence: CASSLGMANEQFF.

V is TRBV12-5 and J is TRBJ2-1; as DNA is missing, the TRBD2 call by TCRdb cannot be tested. From germline, CDR1 is LGHNT and CDR2 FRNRAP. The CDR3 is 15 residues long. CDR3 loop: CASGTPEGRYNEQFF.

The rearrangement joins TRBV10-2 to TRBJ2-3; TCRdb calls TRBD2, which cannot be checked without DNA. This CDR3 has 15 residues. Germline assignment: CDR1 WSHSY and CDR2 SAAADI. CDR3 amino acids: CASSERLAGTDTQYF.

The V call is TRBV27, the J call TRBJ1-1; TCRdb proposes TRBD1, but this gene call is untestable without DNA. The germline V gene encodes CDR1 MNHEY and CDR2 SMNVEV (reference sequence). The CDR3 sequence is 14 residues long. CDR3 region: CASSLSPGQVEAFF.

The J gene is TRBJ1-4, the V gene TRBV2; no DNA is available, so the TRBD1 call from TCRdb remains unchecked. Germline-derived CDR1 and CDR2 are SNHLY and FYNNEI. The CDR3 totals 15 residues. The CDR3 sequence is CASLYSRRTGEKLFF.

This sequence joins TRBV30 and TRBJ1-1. Germline V lookup: CDR1 GTSNPN, CDR2 SVGIG (reference sequence). There are 13 residues in the CDR3. CDR3 amino acids: CAWIFGMNTEAFF.

The chain uses TRBV27 and TRBJ2-3; TCRdb designates TRBD1, a call that cannot be tested without DNA. The CDR3 sequence is 18 residues long. CDR1 and CDR2 (germline): MNHEY, SMNVEV (reference sequence). This chain's CDR3 is CASSNIYTGTDHLDTQYF.

This rearrangement joins TRBV4-1 to TRBJ1-4; absent DNA, TCRdb's TRBD1 call cannot be checked. Germline V lookup: CDR1 MGHRA, CDR2 YSYEKL. The CDR3 is 16 residues long. CDR3 residues: CASSRGTAPDNEKLFF.

The chain joins TRBV20-1 to TRBJ2-1; absent DNA, TCRdb's TRBD1 call cannot be checked. From germline, CDR1 is DFQATT and CDR2 SNEGSKA (reference sequence). The CDR3 extends over 15 amino acids. The CDR3 sequence: CSARDSLRGVDEQFF.

CDR3 in amino acids: CSGGPTLDRAFYGYTF. The rearrangement uses TRBV29-1 and TRBJ1-2; without DNA, the TCRdb call of TRBD1 cannot be checked. This CDR3 has 16 amino acids. Germline assignment: CDR1 SQVTM and CDR2 ANQGSEA. Looking up the rest from reference TRBV29-1 and TRBJ1-2 gives the full variable domain: SAVISQKPSRDICQRGTSLTIQCQVDSQVTMMFWYRQQPGQSLTLIATANQGSEATYESGFVIDKFPISRPNLTFSTLTVSNMSPEDSSIYLCSGGPTLDRAFYGYTFGSGTRLTVV.

V gene TRBV24-1 combines with J gene TRBJ2-3. In germline, CDR1 is KGHDR, CDR2 SFDVKD. The CDR3 extends over 14 amino acids. CDR3 protein: CATSALETTDTQYF.

V usage is TRBV6-5 and J usage is TRBJ1-5; TCRdb gives TRBD1 as the D gene, but with no DNA this cannot be confirmed. CDR1 MNHEY and CDR2 SVGAGI come from the germline V gene. This CDR3 contains 13 residues. CDR3 protein: CASRQGFDQPQHF.

The chain combines TRBV12-3 or TRBV12-4 with TRBJ2-2; the D call of TRBD1 rests on TCRdb alone, since no DNA is present to check it. CDR3 size: 15 residues. The CDR3 sequence is CASSNSGQNTGELFF.

The chain links TRBV5-1 to TRBJ2-7; without DNA, the TCRdb call of TRBD1 cannot be checked. The CDR3 contains 14 residues. Germline V gene lookup returns CDR1 SGHRS and CDR2 YFSETQ. The CDR3 sequence is CASSLGQGANEQYF.

V and J are TRBV30 and TRBJ1-2. Germline CDR1 GTSNPN, CDR2 SVGIG (reference sequence). The CDR3 is made up of 14 amino acids. The CDR3 protein is CAWKKAALWYGYTF.

The chain combines TRBV7-9 with TRBJ1-4. The CDR3 consists of 14 residues. CDR1 is SEHNR, CDR2 FQNEAQ, per germline (reference sequence). CDR3 loop: CASSHQAINEKLFF.